The rows below give T cell receptor beta chains drawn from one sample of a study of blood T cell repertoires in COVID-19. This table comes from immunoSEQ multiplex PCR, and its TCRdb copy is limited to in-frame clones, with some not included. This sample has 140,000 to 150,000 clones, with 88% found just once. Source material: peripheral blood. These receptors were obtained from a woman between 45 and 65 years old with acute or convalescent COVID-19. The conserved cysteine and the conserved F or W are not part of the CDR3 here.

V gene: TRBV5-5; CDR3 length: 13; J gene: TRBJ1-1; CDR3 protein: ASTFGTGAVSEAF
V gene: TRBV29-1; CDR3 length: 12; J gene: TRBJ2-1; CDR3 protein: SVDYASVDNEQF
V gene: TRBV15; CDR3 length: 15; J gene: TRBJ2-2; CDR3 protein: ATSGSVSDDRTGELF
V gene: TRBV5-1; CDR3 length: 15; J gene: TRBJ1-4; CDR3 protein: ASSLAAGGEANEKLF
V gene: TRBV5-1; CDR3 length: 12; J gene: TRBJ2-5; CDR3 protein: ASSLVWGAETQY
V gene: TRBV19; CDR3 length: 13; J gene: TRBJ1-5; CDR3 protein: ASSTDRDFNQPQH
V gene: TRBV29-1; CDR3 length: 11; J gene: TRBJ2-7; CDR3 protein: SVEARLAGVQY
V gene: TRBV7-3; CDR3 length: 17; J gene: TRBJ2-4; CDR3 protein: ASSSEGPTSGGGKNIQY
V gene: TRBV19; CDR3 length: 13; J gene: TRBJ2-1; CDR3 protein: ASSSLRAVNNEQF
V gene: TRBV6-5; CDR3 length: 13; J gene: TRBJ1-4; CDR3 protein: ASKKTGASPEKLF
V gene: TRBV19; CDR3 length: 14; J gene: TRBJ1-5; CDR3 protein: ATKGGTVDSNQPQH
V gene: TRBV5-4; CDR3 length: 13; J gene: TRBJ2-7; CDR3 protein: ASSLGTGGPYEQY
V gene: TRBV5-1; CDR3 length: 12; J gene: TRBJ2-2; CDR3 protein: ASSLARNTGELF
V gene: TRBV11-2; CDR3 length: 12; J gene: TRBJ2-5; CDR3 protein: ASSRTSSSETQY
V gene: TRBV2; CDR3 length: 14; J gene: TRBJ1-4; CDR3 protein: ASRPTLGTGDEKLF
V gene: TRBV5-1; CDR3 length: 15; J gene: TRBJ2-2; CDR3 protein: ASSLAYGTGNTGELF
V gene: TRBV9; CDR3 length: 14; J gene: TRBJ2-2; CDR3 protein: ASSVAWTVAGGELF
V gene: TRBV10-2; CDR3 length: 13; J gene: TRBJ2-2; CDR3 protein: ASRAPRGNTGELF
V gene: TRBV18; CDR3 length: 13; J gene: TRBJ1-1; CDR3 protein: ASSLRQGVRTEAF
V gene: TRBV5-1; CDR3 length: 13; J gene: TRBJ1-5; CDR3 protein: ASSPGQGGPQPQH
V gene: TRBV30; CDR3 length: 11; J gene: TRBJ2-7; CDR3 protein: AWRVDSYYEQY
V gene: TRBV4-1; CDR3 length: 13; J gene: TRBJ2-2; CDR3 protein: ASSQGLVNTGELF
V gene: TRBV6-6; CDR3 length: 11; J gene: TRBJ2-7; CDR3 protein: ASSYGTRDEQY
V gene: TRBV7-3; CDR3 length: 12; J gene: TRBJ1-6; CDR3 protein: ASSSGAYNSPLH
V gene: TRBV18; CDR3 length: 10; J gene: TRBJ1-1; CDR3 protein: ASSLSGAEAF
V gene: TRBV5-5; CDR3 length: 13; J gene: TRBJ2-7; CDR3 protein: ASSLVSGRSYEQY
V gene: TRBV3-1/TRBV3-2; CDR3 length: 12; J gene: TRBJ1-1; CDR3 protein: ASTLGTINTEAF
V gene: TRBV6-6; CDR3 length: 13; J gene: TRBJ1-1; CDR3 protein: ASRKTGTGNTEAF
V gene: TRBV18; CDR3 length: 11; J gene: TRBJ1-4; CDR3 protein: ASSDSIGEKLF
V gene: TRBV30; CDR3 length: 11; J gene: TRBJ1-1; CDR3 protein: AWSRQGLTEAF
V gene: TRBV4-1; CDR3 length: 16; J gene: TRBJ1-6; CDR3 protein: ASSQEGFQGGGRSPLH
V gene: TRBV20-1; CDR3 length: 9; J gene: TRBJ1-1; CDR3 protein: SPEGNTEAF
V gene: TRBV14; CDR3 length: 11; J gene: TRBJ1-1; CDR3 protein: ASSQQGGTEAF
V gene: TRBV18; CDR3 length: 16; J gene: TRBJ1-4; CDR3 protein: ASSNEASSRAGDEKLF
V gene: TRBV5-1; CDR3 length: 13; J gene: TRBJ1-1; CDR3 protein: ASSLAPPLNTEAF
V gene: TRBV10-3; CDR3 length: 10; J gene: TRBJ1-2; CDR3 protein: AIADRNYGYT
V gene: TRBV27; CDR3 length: 17; J gene: TRBJ1-6; CDR3 protein: ASSLSQNWGLSYNSPLH
V gene: TRBV5-1; CDR3 length: 14; J gene: TRBJ1-1; CDR3 protein: ASRRNRGSANTEAF
V gene: TRBV11-2; CDR3 length: 15; J gene: TRBJ2-1; CDR3 protein: ASSLAIAGASYNEQF
V gene: TRBV3-1/TRBV3-2; CDR3 length: 12; J gene: TRBJ2-5; CDR3 protein: ASSQNGRGETQY
V gene: TRBV19; CDR3 length: 16; J gene: TRBJ2-5; CDR3 protein: ASSIGLAGETKGETQY
V gene: TRBV6-1; CDR3 length: 11; J gene: TRBJ2-2; CDR3 protein: ASSEGRSGELF
V gene: TRBV7-3; CDR3 length: 13; J gene: TRBJ2-3; CDR3 protein: ASSLMGQGADTQY
V gene: TRBV28; CDR3 length: 14; J gene: TRBJ1-3; CDR3 protein: ASSITTGLSGNTIY
V gene: TRBV2; CDR3 length: 12; J gene: TRBJ2-3; CDR3 protein: ATLERLSTDTQY
V gene: TRBV6-4; CDR3 length: 16; J gene: TRBJ2-6; CDR3 protein: ASSDSGTVFWGPNVLT
V gene: TRBV7-2; CDR3 length: 11; J gene: TRBJ1-2; CDR3 protein: ASSFGVVRGYT
V gene: TRBV27; CDR3 length: 14; J gene: TRBJ1-2; CDR3 protein: ASSFGGGEVLYGYT
V gene: TRBV21-1; CDR3 length: 12; J gene: TRBJ2-2; CDR3 protein: ASTLLAYTGELF
V gene: TRBV3-1/TRBV3-2; CDR3 length: 12; J gene: TRBJ2-1; CDR3 protein: ASSQGSLYNEQF
V gene: TRBV20-1; CDR3 length: 9; J gene: TRBJ1-1; CDR3 protein: SAKKQGEAF
V gene: TRBV15; CDR3 length: 14; J gene: TRBJ1-5; CDR3 protein: ATSSTGAESNQPQH
V gene: TRBV7-2; CDR3 length: 13; J gene: TRBJ1-4; CDR3 protein: ASSWTGGTNEKLF
V gene: TRBV19; CDR3 length: 11; J gene: TRBJ1-1; CDR3 protein: ASRRDSHTEAF
V gene: TRBV10-3; CDR3 length: 12; J gene: TRBJ1-1; CDR3 protein: AIRSRGSNTEAF
V gene: TRBV3-1/TRBV3-2; CDR3 length: 12; J gene: TRBJ1-6; CDR3 protein: ASSRQGRNSPLH
V gene: TRBV28; CDR3 length: 15; J gene: TRBJ2-2; CDR3 protein: ASSIIRDSLGTGELF
V gene: TRBV5-4; CDR3 length: 12; J gene: TRBJ2-2; CDR3 protein: ASSLLGGRGELF
V gene: TRBV6-5; CDR3 length: 13; J gene: TRBJ2-7; CDR3 protein: ASSPRGTTSYEQY